Listed below are T cell receptor beta chains from one sample, sequenced in a study of blood T cell repertoires in COVID-19. Only in-frame clones appear in the TCRdb table, and some are missing; sequencing was by immunoSEQ multiplex PCR. Among about 230,000 clones, roughly 84% were seen once, and the ten largest hold roughly 1.4%. The sample comprised peripheral blood. These receptors all stem from a woman in her 40s who had recovered from COVID-19. CDR3s include the opening cysteine and the closing phenylalanine or tryptophan. The D gene is left open where the match is weak. Clone sizes are given selectively: once, few, many, or a class where the clone is expanded.

>.|TRBV6-5|TRBD1|TRBJ1-1
TGTGCCAGCCACAGGGGGGGGGCTGAAGCTTTCTTT
CASHRGGAEAFF
>.|TRBV19|TRBD2|TRBJ2-5
TGTGCCAGTAGTATCCAGGGTACGGGAGGAGAGACCCAGTACTTC
CASSIQGTGGETQYF
>.|TRBV11-3|.|TRBJ2-1
TGTGCCAGCAGCTTTCGCAATGAGCAGTTCTTC
CASSFRNEQFF
>.|TRBV7-2|.|TRBJ1-2
TGTGCCAGCAGCTTAGGCAGGGGCTATGGCTACACCTTC
CASSLGRGYGYTF
>.|TRBV10-3|.|TRBJ2-7
TGTGCCATCAGTGACGTACAGGGTTACGAGCAGTACTTC
CAISDVQGYEQYF
>few|TRBV6-6|.|TRBJ1-6
TGTGCCAGCAGTTACCCCCCCAGAACACATAATTCACCCCTCCACTTT
CASSYPPRTHNSPLHF
>.|TRBV12-3/TRBV12-4|.|TRBJ1-2
TGTGCCAGCACTCGGGGGTATGGCTACACCTTC
CASTRGYGYTF
>.|TRBV3-1/TRBV3-2|.|TRBJ2-1
TGTGCCAGCAGCCAAGCCATAGCTTCTTCCTACAATGAGCAGTTCTTC
CASSQAIASSYNEQFF
>once|TRBV6-6|TRBD2|TRBJ2-7
TGTGCCAGCCGACTAGCGGGGGCTTACGAGCAGTACTTC
CASRLAGAYEQYF
>.|TRBV5-1|TRBD1|TRBJ1-1
TGCGCCAGCAGCAACGGACAGGTTCCCACTGAAGCTTTCTTT
CASSNGQVPTEAFF
>.|TRBV5-8|.|TRBJ2-7
TGTGCCAGCTTGTTGTTCAGGGAGCAGTACTTC
CASLLFREQYF
>.|TRBV11-3|.|TRBJ1-1
TGTGCCAGCAGCCCAAAAATGAACACTGAAGCTTTCTTT
CASSPKMNTEAFF
>.|TRBV2|.|TRBJ2-7
TGTGCCAGCACCCCAGGACAATCCTACGAGCAGTACTTC
CASTPGQSYEQYF
>.|TRBV9|.|TRBJ1-2
TGTGCCAGCTGCATTACACACGAGGGGGGGAAGGATGGCTACACCTTC
CASCITHEGGKDGYTF
>.|TRBV11-2|TRBD1|TRBJ1-4
TGTGCCAGCAGCCCGCAGGGACAGGGGGTCACTAATGAAAAACTGTTTTTT
CASSPQGQGVTNEKLFF
>.|TRBV10-3|.|TRBJ2-7
TGTGCCATCAGTAACGTAGGGGTCCTAGGCGACGAGCAGTACTTC
CAISNVGVLGDEQYF
>.|TRBV19|.|TRBJ2-1
TGTGCCAGTAGTATAGCTGGGAGCTCCTACAATGAGCAGTTCTTC
CASSIAGSSYNEQFF
>.|TRBV9|TRBD1|TRBJ2-5
TGTGCCAGCAGCCGGGGACAGGACCAAGAGACCCAGTACTTC
CASSRGQDQETQYF
>few|TRBV5-1|TRBD1|TRBJ1-1
TGCGCCAGCAGCTTGACGGGACAGGAGGGGACTGAAGCTTTCTTT
CASSLTGQEGTEAFF
>.|TRBV18|.|TRBJ1-6
TGTGCCAGCTCGCCCATGGGCAATTCACCCCTCCACTTT
CASSPMGNSPLHF
>.|TRBV18|TRBD1|TRBJ2-3
TGTGCCAGCTCACCCCCGGGACAGGGGACAGATACGCAGTATTTT
CASSPPGQGTDTQYF
>.|TRBV6-2/TRBV6-3|TRBD1|TRBJ1-1
TGTGCCAGCAGTCTTGGGGGACAGTCGGCTTTCTTT
CASSLGGQSAFF
>.|TRBV6-5|TRBD2|TRBJ2-3
TGTGCCAGCTCTAGCGGGGTAGGGACAGATACGCAGTATTTT
CASSSGVGTDTQYF
>.|TRBV6-2/TRBV6-3|.|TRBJ1-5
TGTGCCAGCAGTTCCACGGGGGGCTTGGATCAGCCCCAGCATTTT
CASSSTGGLDQPQHF
>.|TRBV6-5|TRBD2|TRBJ2-7
TGTGCCAGTCTAGCGGGGGGTATCAACGAGCAGTACTTC
CASLAGGINEQYF
>.|TRBV25-1|.|TRBJ2-7
TGTGCCAGCAGTGACCCCGGTTCCTTCTCCTACGAGCAGTACTTC
CASSDPGSFSYEQYF
>.|TRBV11-3|.|TRBJ2-3
TGTGCCAGCAGCTTATGGCAGTCAGATACGCAGTATTTT
CASSLWQSDTQYF
>.|TRBV18|TRBD1|TRBJ1-1
TGTGCCAGCTCACCCGGGACAGAAGAAGCTTTCTTT
CASSPGTEEAFF
>.|TRBV7-9|.|TRBJ2-7
TGTGCCAGCAGCTTAGGCAGAGGAGTGGACTCCTACGAGCAGTACTTC
CASSLGRGVDSYEQYF
>.|TRBV6-5|.|TRBJ1-2
TGTGCCAGCAGTCAGACGGACACCCACTATGGCTACACCTTC
CASSQTDTHYGYTF
>.|TRBV19|TRBD1|TRBJ1-5
TGTGCCAGTAGTATCCAGACAGGGGGCAGTCAGCCCCAGCATTTT
CASSIQTGGSQPQHF
>.|TRBV15|TRBD2|TRBJ2-7
TGTGCCACCAGCAGAGATGGAATAGCGGGGGGCTCCTACGAGCAGTACTTC
CATSRDGIAGGSYEQYF
>.|TRBV6-1|TRBD2|TRBJ2-1
TGTGCCAGCAGTGGGACTAGCGGGGGGTACGAATACAATGAGCAGTTCTTC
CASSGTSGGYEYNEQFF
>few|TRBV23-1|.|TRBJ1-1
TGCGCCAGCAGTCAATCGAGGCGGCTAACCACTGAAGCTTTCTTT
CASSQSRRLTTEAFF
>.|TRBV11-2|TRBD1|TRBJ1-2
TGTGCCAGCAGCCTGCTTTCCGGGACAGGGGCCAACTATGGCTACACCTTC
CASSLLSGTGANYGYTF
>.|TRBV6-5|TRBD1|TRBJ2-7
TGTGCCAGCCTCTCTCCCGGGGACAGCTCCTACGAGCAGTACTTC
CASLSPGDSSYEQYF
>.|TRBV7-2|TRBD1|TRBJ2-7
TGTGCCAGCAGCTTCGCCGGGACAGGGACCTACGAGCAGTACTTC
CASSFAGTGTYEQYF
>.|TRBV11-2|TRBD1|TRBJ1-2
TGTGCCAGCAGCTTAGATCTGAGGGGGCATTATGGCTACACCTTC
CASSLDLRGHYGYTF
>few|TRBV6-2/TRBV6-3|.|TRBJ1-5
TGTGCCAGCAGTTACTCGGACAGTGGTGTTGAGCCCCAGCATTTT
CASSYSDSGVEPQHF
>.|TRBV13|TRBD2|TRBJ2-7
TGTGCCAGCAGCTTAGATCGCGGGGGGGCGGCCGAGCAGTACTTC
CASSLDRGGAAEQYF
>.|TRBV7-2|.|TRBJ2-7
TGTGCCAGCAGCTTATGGCAGGGCGCCTACGAGCAGTACTTC
CASSLWQGAYEQYF
>.|TRBV27|.|TRBJ2-7
TGTGCCAGCAGTTTAACTCCACTTGTGTTTTCGACGGAGCCCTACGAGCAGTACTTC
CASSLTPLVFSTEPYEQYF
>.|TRBV9|TRBD1|TRBJ1-6
TGTGCCAGCAGCTTCTCAGAGACAGGGTTTGGTAATTCACCCCTCCACTTT
CASSFSETGFGNSPLHF
>.|TRBV4-1|.|TRBJ2-5
TGCGCCAGCAGCCAAGGTCCTCGGGAGACCCAGTACTTC
CASSQGPRETQYF
>.|TRBV4-1|TRBD1|TRBJ1-1
TGCGCCAGCAGCCAAGAGTGGGACAGGTCCTTGAACACTGAAGCTTTCTTT
CASSQEWDRSLNTEAFF
>.|TRBV15|TRBD1|TRBJ2-1
TGTGCCACCAGCAGAAACAAACAGGGGCTCTTCAATGAGCAGTTCTTC
CATSRNKQGLFNEQFF
>.|TRBV6-5|.|TRBJ1-2
TGTGCCAGCAGTTACTCGATACCGGGGATAGGATATGGCTACACCTTC
CASSYSIPGIGYGYTF
>once|TRBV11-3|.|TRBJ2-7
TGTGCCAGCAGCTTTTCAGGGCGCGAGCAGTACTTC
CASSFSGREQYF
>.|TRBV11-3|TRBD1|TRBJ2-7
TGTGCCAGCAGCTCTGAATGGGGACAGGGAGTCTACGAGCAGTACTTC
CASSSEWGQGVYEQYF
>once|TRBV6-1|.|TRBJ1-4
TGTGCCAGCAGTGAAAGGCTCCAGGGTGGATTTAATGAAAAACTGTTTTTT
CASSERLQGGFNEKLFF
>.|TRBV19|.|TRBJ2-7
TGTGCCAGTAGCAGAGACAGTTACAGCTCCTACGAGCAGTACTTC
CASSRDSYSSYEQYF
>.|TRBV10-3|TRBD2|TRBJ2-1
TGTGCCATCAGTGCCATCGCGACTAGCGGGGGATCCATTAACTCCTACAATGAGCAGTTCTTC
CAISAIATSGGSINSYNEQFF